This entry lists 15 T cell receptor beta chains sequenced from one sample in a study of T cell responses to AZD1222 COVID-19 vaccine. Method: immunoSEQ multiplex PCR; TCRdb's copy keeps in-frame clones and lacks some. The data contain 150,000 to 200,000 clones, 85% to 90% of them singletons. Sequencing was performed on peripheral blood, taken on day 0 of AZD1222 vaccination. The receptors stem from an adult in good health.

V usage is TRBV4-3 and J usage is TRBJ2-7, with TRBD1 as a possible D gene (6 bases). The V and J ends lost 0 bases and 2 bases respectively, with 11 bases between them. This CDR3 region has 15 residues. Germline loops: CDR1 LGHNA, CDR2 YSLEER. The chain's CDR3 is CASSQDRTATYEQYF. Written as DNA, the CDR3 is TGCGCCAGCAGCCAAGACAGGACAGCTACCTACGAGCAGTACTTC.

The chain couples TRBV10-2 to TRBJ1-5; D remains unclear. The V gene's germline CDR1 is WSHSY and CDR2 SAAADI. The CDR3 covers 14 residues. The V gene lost 7 bases and the J gene lost 6 bases, with 16 bases spanning the gap. Here the CDR3 DNA reads TGCGCCAGCACCCCGGACGGAACCCTTCAGCCCCAGCATTTT. It specifies CASTPDGTLQPQHF.

DNA of the CDR3: TGTGCCAGTGACGGGGCCCGGGGAGGTTGGAGTGGCTACACCTTC. Its protein product is CASDGARGGWSGYTF. The chain carries TRBV19 and TRBJ1-2; tentative D call: TRBD1 (5 bases). The CDR3 spans 15 residues. Trimming left V 8 bases short and J 7 bases short, with 23 bases between. Germline assignment: CDR1 LNHDA and CDR2 SQIVND (reference sequence).

V is TRBV9 and J is TRBJ1-1; possibly TRBD1 for D (6 bases). The CDR3 spans 17 residues. The germline V gene encodes CDR1 SGDLS and CDR2 YYNGEE. Trimming took 1 base from V and 1 from J, leaving 17 bases between them. This CDR3 reads CASSVNYLQGTNTEAFF. The CDR3, as DNA: TGTGCCAGCAGCGTAAACTATCTACAGGGAACGAACACTGAAGCTTTCTTT.

The chain uses TRBV19 and TRBJ1-5; possible D gene TRBD1, 5 bases. Germline lookup yields CDR1 LNHDA and CDR2 SQIVND (reference sequence). This CDR3 comprises 16 residues. Trimming took off 2 bases at V and 4 bases at J, with 15 bases between the two ends. CDR3 loop: CASSIKGQGLNQPQHF. The CDR3 coding sequence is TGTGCCAGTAGTATAAAAGGCCAGGGACTAAATCAGCCCCAGCATTTT.

This sequence joins TRBV10-3 and TRBJ2-2; D uncertain. Trimming shortened V by 4 bases and J by 5 bases, and 2 bases separated the two germline ends. This CDR3 has 11 residues. Per the germline V gene, CDR1 is ENHRY and CDR2 is SYGVKD. CDR3 loop: CAISVTGELFF. CDR3 coding DNA: TGTGCCATCAGTGTTACCGGGGAGCTGTTTTTT.

The table lists this clone with a count of one. The rearrangement links TRBV5-3 to TRBJ1-5, with D perhaps matching TRBD1 (6 bases). TRBV5-3 is noted as an ORF with a role that remains uncertain. V was trimmed by 4 bases and J by 7 bases, leaving 21 bases between them. The CDR3 extends over 16 amino acids. The CDR3: CARSDYLRGLIQPQHF. The CDR3 coding sequence is TGTGCCAGAAGCGACTATCTTAGGGGGTTAATCCAGCCCCAGCATTTT.

As DNA, the CDR3 is TGCGCCAGCAGTCAATCACGAGGGGATCAAGGACCGTCCATGAACACTGAAGCTTTCTTT. Amino acids: CASSQSRGDQGPSMNTEAFF. The V and J genes are TRBV23-1 and TRBJ1-1; the D gene is possibly TRBD1 (5 bases). TRBV23-1 is an open reading frame, and its role is uncertain. V was pared by 0 bases and J by 0 bases, with 23 bases between. CDR3 length: 20 amino acids.

The chain couples TRBV4-1 to TRBJ1-6, with D possibly being TRBD1 (5 bases). The ends were cut back, 0 bases at V and 7 bases at J, with 13 bases in the middle. CDR3 size: 16 residues. Germline assignment: CDR1 MGHRA and CDR2 YSYEKL. CDR3 sequence reads: CASSQDFPAGNSPLHF. The CDR3 nucleotides are TGCGCCAGCAGCCAAGATTTCCCGGCAGGGAATTCACCCCTCCACTTT.

The rearrangement uses TRBV7-7 and TRBJ2-1, with unresolved D. This CDR3 is 13 amino acids long. V dropped 1 base and J dropped 4 bases, with 5 bases sitting between them. CDR1 is SSHAT and CDR2 is FNYEAQ in the germline V gene (reference sequence). The CDR3 DNA sequence: TGTGCCAGCAGCTTAGGGCGGTACAATGAGCAGTTCTTC. It encodes CASSLGRYNEQFF.

The chain has TRBV30 and TRBJ2-5; D might be TRBD2 (5 bases). The germline V gene has CDR1 GTSNPN and CDR2 SVGIG (reference sequence). The CDR3 is made up of 13 amino acids. V gave up 2 bases and J gave up 5 bases, with 12 bases separating them. CDR3 nucleotides: TGTGCCTGGAGTAGGGAGCTTTGGGAGACCCAGTACTTC. Translated: CAWSRELWETQYF.

This clone was recorded only once. The rearrangement uses TRBV10-3 and TRBJ2-1; D is possibly TRBD1 (6 bases). The V and J ends lost 4 bases and 9 bases respectively, with 16 bases between them. This CDR3 is built from 14 residues. Germline CDR1 and CDR2: ENHRY and SYGVKD. For the CDR3, the DNA is TGTGCCATCAGTGCTTCCGGGACAAGGGCTGAGCAGTTCTTC. Protein: CAISASGTRAEQFF.

The chain combines TRBV28 with TRBJ1-2, with 10 bases identical to TRBD1. The V and J ends lost 3 bases and 8 bases, in that order; junction bases with no gene match: 9. The CDR3 loop spans 15 amino acids. Germline V gives CDR1 MDHEN, CDR2 SYDVKM. The CDR3 DNA reads TGTGCCAGCAGTTTGGGACAGGGGAGGTTGGGGGGCTACACCTTC. As protein: CASSLGQGRLGGYTF.

V gene TRBV18 combines with J gene TRBJ1-1; no firm D call. The CDR3 runs 14 residues. Germline V gene sequence: CDR1 KGHSH, CDR2 LQKENI. Trimming shortened V by 3 bases and J by 10 bases, and 18 bases separated the two germline ends. CDR3 residues: CASSPTDSPPGAFF. The CDR3, as DNA: TGTGCCAGCTCACCCACGGACTCCCCCCCTGGAGCTTTCTTT.

The V call is TRBV6-5, the J call TRBJ1-2, with D perhaps matching TRBD1 (6 bases). Looked up from germline, CDR1 is MNHEY and CDR2 is SVGAGI. The V and J ends lost 4 bases and 7 bases respectively, with 10 bases between them. The CDR3 sequence is 12 residues long. The CDR3 reads CASSLQGGGYTF. Written as DNA, the CDR3 is TGTGCCAGCAGTTTACAGGGAGGTGGCTACACCTTC.